This T cell receptor (beta chain) originates from a study of shared clonotypes between healthy human individuals. For the study at large: The composition of the donors was a couple of women and a few men aged 18 to 49. Used for every donor were three CD4 naive, three CD4 memory, two CD8 naive and one CD8 memory plate.

In regard to this clone: What it recognizes is unknown.

CD45RO-negative, CCR7-positively selected cells formed the naive CD8 fraction, excluding terminally differentiated effector memory CD45RA+ cells. Whole-study findings and limits: Naive subsets typically showed greater estimated richness than memory subsets. Even with large depth, rarefaction showed that sorted-subset sequencing was incomplete.

The table came from immunoSEQ multiplex PCR; TCRdb's copy has only in-frame clones and leaves some out. Here the sample spans roughly 850,000 clones, about 97% being singletons. Material for sequencing was naive CD8+ T cells sorted from blood. The receptor was derived from a man aged 25 to 40 in good health.

The CDR3 is CASSPGTGVSYEQYF. The DNA for the CDR3 is TGCGCCAGCAGCCCCGGGACAGGGGTCTCCTACGAGCAGTACTTC. V gene TRBV5-1 combines with J gene TRBJ2-7; 10 bases are shared with TRBD1. The V and J ends lost 4 bases and 0 bases, in that order; junction bases with no gene match: 4. The germline gives CDR1 SGHRS, CDR2 YFSETQ. The CDR3 extends over 15 amino acids.